The table lists the clone carrying this TCR beta chain with many counts. This record comes from a study of T cells in Graves' hyperthyroidism and ophthalmopathy. The V end was cut by 5 bases, the J end by 0 bases, with 25 bases between. The CDR3 is 19 amino acids. Germline V gives CDR1 SGHTA, CDR2 FQGNSA. Amplification of TCR beta CDR3 regions was performed using RNA transcripts as template. The TCR CDR3 first-round RT-PCR relied on the HTBI primer set. Using its own MiXCR run on the multiplex PCR reads, TCRdb lists one record per CDR3 protein. Of hundreds of thousands of distinct CDR3 sequences in the sample, around 15% were seen once.

The V and J genes are TRBV7-2 and TRBJ2-5; D is perhaps TRBD2 (8 bases). Source material: blood. The source is a woman aged 18-35 years with Graves' hyperthyroidism. CDR3 in DNA: TGTGCCAGCAGCGCTCGAGAGGGGGCTAGCGGGTATTACCAAGAGACCCAGTACTTC. It codes for CASSAREGASGYYQETQYF. The variable domain in full, with the rest retrieved from reference TRBV7-2 and TRBJ2-5, is GAGVSQSPSNKVTEKGKDVELRCDPISGHTALYWYRQSLGQGLEFLIYFQGNSAPDKSGLPSDRFSAERTGGSVSTLTIQRTQQEDSAVYLCASSAREGASGYYQETQYFGPGTRLLVL.